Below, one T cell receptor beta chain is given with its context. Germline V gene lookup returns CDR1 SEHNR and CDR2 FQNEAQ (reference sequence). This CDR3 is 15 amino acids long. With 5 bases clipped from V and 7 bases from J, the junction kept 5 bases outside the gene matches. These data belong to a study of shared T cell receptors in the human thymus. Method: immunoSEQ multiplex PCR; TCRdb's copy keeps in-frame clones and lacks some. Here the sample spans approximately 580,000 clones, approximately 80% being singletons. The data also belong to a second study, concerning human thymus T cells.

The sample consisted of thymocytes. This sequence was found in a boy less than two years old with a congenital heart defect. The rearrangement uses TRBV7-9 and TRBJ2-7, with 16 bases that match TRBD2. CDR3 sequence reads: CASSPGLAGGREQYF. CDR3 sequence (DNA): TGTGCCAGCAGCCCGGGACTAGCGGGAGGGAGAGAGCAGTACTTC.